This TCR beta chain was identified in a study of blood T cells in healthy people across ages. In regard to this clonotype: The antigen remains undetermined.

Study-wide findings and caveats: Diversity was higher, and naive CD4+ cells more numerous, in long-lived donors than in aged donors. It was not known whether donors were CMV positive (a possible confounder of expanded clonotype changes).

With a J-beta primer mix and a sample-barcoded 5' primer, a second PCR ran about 6 to 11 cycles. Tagging of each cDNA molecule was performed by a template-switch adaptor with 12 random nucleotides. TCRdb passed the 5' RACE reads through MiXCR, listing each CDR3 protein once. This sample yields about 1.8 million distinct CDR3 sequences, of which about 50% are seen a single time; around 2.1% belongs to the top ten. Per individual sample, total RNA of at least 6 micrograms was extracted. CDR1 is SGHTA, CDR2 FQGNSA, per germline. The ends were cut back, 5 bases at V and 0 bases at J, with 10 bases in the middle. This CDR3 is 14 amino acids long.

This rearrangement joins TRBV7-2 to TRBJ1-2; the D gene is possibly TRBD1 (5 bases). The sample was blood. The origin of this receptor is a woman aged 40 to 50 in good health. CDR3 loop: CASSRGVANYGYTF. The CDR3 DNA is TGTGCCAGCAGCCGAGGGGTCGCTAACTATGGCTACACCTTC.